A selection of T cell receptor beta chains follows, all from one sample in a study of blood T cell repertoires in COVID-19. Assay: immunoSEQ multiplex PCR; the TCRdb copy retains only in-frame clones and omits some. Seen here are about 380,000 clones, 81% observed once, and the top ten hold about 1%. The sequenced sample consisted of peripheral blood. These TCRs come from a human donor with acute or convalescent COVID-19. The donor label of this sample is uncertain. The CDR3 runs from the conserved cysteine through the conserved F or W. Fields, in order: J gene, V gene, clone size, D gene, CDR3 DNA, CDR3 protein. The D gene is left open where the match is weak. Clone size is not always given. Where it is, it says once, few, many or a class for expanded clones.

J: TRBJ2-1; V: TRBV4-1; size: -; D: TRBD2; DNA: TGCGCCAGCAGCCAAAAACCCGGGACTAGCGTATCCAATGAGCAGTTCTTC; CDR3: CASSQKPGTSVSNEQFF
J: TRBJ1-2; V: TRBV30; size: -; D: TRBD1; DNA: TGTGCCTGGAGTGTACTAGCAGGGGGAAAAGGGTATGGCTACACCTTC; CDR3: CAWSVLAGGKGYGYTF
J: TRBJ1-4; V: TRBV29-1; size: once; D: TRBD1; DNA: TGCAGCGCCAGACAGGGGGCTAATGAAAAACTGTTTTTT; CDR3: CSARQGANEKLFF
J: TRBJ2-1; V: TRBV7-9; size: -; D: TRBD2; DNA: TGTGCCAGCAGCTCAGGACTAGCCAATGAGCAGTTCTTC; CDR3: CASSSGLANEQFF
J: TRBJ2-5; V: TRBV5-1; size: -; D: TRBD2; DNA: TGCGCCAGCAGCCCCGGACTAGCGGGGGGGCACGGGGAGACCCAGTACTTC; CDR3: CASSPGLAGGHGETQYF
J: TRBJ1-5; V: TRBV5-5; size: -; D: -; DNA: TGTGCCAGCAGCCTGGGCGATCAGCCCCAGCATTTT; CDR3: CASSLGDQPQHF
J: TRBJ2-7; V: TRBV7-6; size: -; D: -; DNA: TGTGCCAGCAGCTTATCTTTCGGAGACGGCAGATACGAGCAGTACTTC; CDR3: CASSLSFGDGRYEQYF
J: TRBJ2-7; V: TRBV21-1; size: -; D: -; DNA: TGTGCCAGCAGCACCCACAAGACAGGGGGCTTAAGGAAGCAGTACTTC; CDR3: CASSTHKTGGLRKQYF
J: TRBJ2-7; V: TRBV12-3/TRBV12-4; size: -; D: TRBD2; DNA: TGTGCCAGCAGTTTTGGGACTAACGAGCAGTACTTC; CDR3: CASSFGTNEQYF
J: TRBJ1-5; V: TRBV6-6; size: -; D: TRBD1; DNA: TGTGCCAGCAGTCAGGGACAGGGACTCAGGCGTAGCAATCAGCCCCAGCATTTT; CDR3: CASSQGQGLRRSNQPQHF
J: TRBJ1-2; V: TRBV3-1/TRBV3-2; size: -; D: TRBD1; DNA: TGTGCCAGCGACCGACAGGGAGATGGCTACACCTTC; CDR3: CASDRQGDGYTF
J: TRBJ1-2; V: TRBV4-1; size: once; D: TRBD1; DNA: TGCGCCAGCAGCCAGACAGCCTCCGGGACAGGGAACTATGGCTACACCTTC; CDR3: CASSQTASGTGNYGYTF
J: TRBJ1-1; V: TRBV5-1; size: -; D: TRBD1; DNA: TGCGCCAGCAGCTTGGTCACAGGGGGGAACACTGAAGCTTTCTTT; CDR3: CASSLVTGGNTEAFF
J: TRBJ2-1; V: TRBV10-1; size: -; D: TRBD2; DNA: TGCGCCAGCAGCAATCCACTAGCGGGAGGGATCGGAAATGAGCAGTTCTTC; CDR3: CASSNPLAGGIGNEQFF
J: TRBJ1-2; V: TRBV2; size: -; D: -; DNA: TGTGCCAGCCTAGAGGAGGCAGTTTTTAACTATGGCTACACCTTC; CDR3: CASLEEAVFNYGYTF
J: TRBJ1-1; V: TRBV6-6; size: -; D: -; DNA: TGTGCCAGCAGTCCTACGACAGTCCAAGCTTTCTTT; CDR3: CASSPTTVQAFF